This TCR beta chain was observed in a study of cytomegalovirus exposure and HLA in healthy donors. Unmatched junction bases numbered 5, after V lost 1 base and J lost 8 bases. The CDR3 has 14 amino acids. The germline V gene encodes CDR1 SNHLY and CDR2 FYNNEI. Primers: 60 Vbeta forward and 13 Jbeta reverse. Using immunoSEQ multiplex PCR, the repertoire was profiled, and TCRdb retains in-frame clones only, with some absent. The sample has approximately 100,000 clones; around 80% are singletons. Healthy bone marrow donors supplied every sample. General observations from the study: The classifier reportedly diagnosed cytomegalovirus status with high specificity and sensitivity.

On this clone itself: Its specificity is unknown.

V and J are TRBV2 and TRBJ2-1, with 7 positions matching TRBD2. The TCR originated in a woman aged 40 to 50 in good health and CMV-seronegative. Sequenced: PBMCs. The CDR3, as DNA: TGTGCCAGCAGTGAAGTGCGGGAGAGGTATGAGCAGTTCTTC. It codes for CASSEVRERYEQFF.